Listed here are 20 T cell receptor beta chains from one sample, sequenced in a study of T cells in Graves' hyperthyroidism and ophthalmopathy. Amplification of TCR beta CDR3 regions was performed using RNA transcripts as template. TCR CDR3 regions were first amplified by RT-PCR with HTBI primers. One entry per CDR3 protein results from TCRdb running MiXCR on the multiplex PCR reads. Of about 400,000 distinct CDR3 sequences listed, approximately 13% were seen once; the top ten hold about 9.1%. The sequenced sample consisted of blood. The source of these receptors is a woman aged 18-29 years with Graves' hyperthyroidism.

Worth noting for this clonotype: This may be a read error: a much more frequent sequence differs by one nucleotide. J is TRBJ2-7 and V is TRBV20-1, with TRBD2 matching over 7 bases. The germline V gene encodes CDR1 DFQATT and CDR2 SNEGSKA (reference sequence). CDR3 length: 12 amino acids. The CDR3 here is CSARSGAYEQHF. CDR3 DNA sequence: TGCAGTGCAAGAAGCGGGGCCTACGAGCAGCACTTC.

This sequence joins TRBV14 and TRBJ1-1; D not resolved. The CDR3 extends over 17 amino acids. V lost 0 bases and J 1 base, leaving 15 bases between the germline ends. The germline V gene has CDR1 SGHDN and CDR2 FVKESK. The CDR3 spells CASSQELVGPWNTEAFF. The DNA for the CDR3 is TGTGCCAGCAGCCAAGAGTTAGTTGGACCATGGAACACTGAAGCTTTCTTT.

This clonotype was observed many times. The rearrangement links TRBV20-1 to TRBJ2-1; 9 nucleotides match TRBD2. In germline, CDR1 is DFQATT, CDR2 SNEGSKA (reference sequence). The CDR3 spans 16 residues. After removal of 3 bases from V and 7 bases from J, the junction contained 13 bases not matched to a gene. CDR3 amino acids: CSASSGSGSFGNEQFF. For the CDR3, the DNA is TGCAGTGCTAGTTCGGGTAGCGGGAGCTTTGGTAATGAGCAGTTCTTC.

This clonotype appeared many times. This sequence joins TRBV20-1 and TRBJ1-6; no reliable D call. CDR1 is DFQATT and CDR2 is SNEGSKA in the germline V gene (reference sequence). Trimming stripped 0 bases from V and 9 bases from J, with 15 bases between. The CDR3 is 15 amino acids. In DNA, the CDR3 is TGCAGTGCTAGAGAGGGAGGAACTTGGGTTTCACCCCTCCACTTT. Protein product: CSAREGGTWVSPLHF.

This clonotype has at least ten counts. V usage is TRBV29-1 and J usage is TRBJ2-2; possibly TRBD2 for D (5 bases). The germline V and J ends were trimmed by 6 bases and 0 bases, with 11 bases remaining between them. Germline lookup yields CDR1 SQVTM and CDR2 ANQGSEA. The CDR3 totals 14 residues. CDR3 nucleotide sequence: TGCAGCGTAGGGAGATCCGCGAACACCGGGGAGCTGTTTTTT. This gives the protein CSVGRSANTGELFF.

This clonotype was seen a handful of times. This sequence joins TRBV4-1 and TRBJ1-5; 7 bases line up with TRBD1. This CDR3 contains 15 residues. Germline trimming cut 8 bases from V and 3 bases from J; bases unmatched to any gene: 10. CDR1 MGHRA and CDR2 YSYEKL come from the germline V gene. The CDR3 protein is CASRPRQGDNQPQHF. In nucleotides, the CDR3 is TGCGCCAGCCGTCCCAGGCAGGGGGACAATCAGCCCCAGCATTTT.

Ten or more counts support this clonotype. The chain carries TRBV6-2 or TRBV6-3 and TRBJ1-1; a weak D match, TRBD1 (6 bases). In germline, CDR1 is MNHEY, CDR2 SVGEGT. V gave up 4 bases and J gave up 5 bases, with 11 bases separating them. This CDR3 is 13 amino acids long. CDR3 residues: CASSWGGGTEAFF. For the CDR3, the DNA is TGTGCCAGCAGTTGGGGAGGGGGAACTGAAGCTTTCTTT.

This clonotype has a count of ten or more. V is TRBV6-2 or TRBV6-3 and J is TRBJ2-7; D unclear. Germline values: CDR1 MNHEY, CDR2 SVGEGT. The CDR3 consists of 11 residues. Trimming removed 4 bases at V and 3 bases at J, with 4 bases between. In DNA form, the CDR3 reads TGTGCCAGCAGTTGGAGCTACGAGCAGTACTTC. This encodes CASSWSYEQYF.

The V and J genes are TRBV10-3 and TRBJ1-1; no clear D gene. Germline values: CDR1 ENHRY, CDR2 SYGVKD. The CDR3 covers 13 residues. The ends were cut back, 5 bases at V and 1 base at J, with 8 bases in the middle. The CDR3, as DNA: TGTGCCATCAGTTCTACACCGAACACTGAAGCTTTCTTT. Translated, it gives CAISSTPNTEAFF.

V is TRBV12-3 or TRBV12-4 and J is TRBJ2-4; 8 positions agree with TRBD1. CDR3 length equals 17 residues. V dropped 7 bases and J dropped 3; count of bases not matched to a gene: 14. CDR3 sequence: CASTRPGQASGKNIQYF. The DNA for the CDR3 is TGTGCCAGCACCCGCCCGGGACAGGCCTCCGGCAAAAACATTCAGTACTTC.

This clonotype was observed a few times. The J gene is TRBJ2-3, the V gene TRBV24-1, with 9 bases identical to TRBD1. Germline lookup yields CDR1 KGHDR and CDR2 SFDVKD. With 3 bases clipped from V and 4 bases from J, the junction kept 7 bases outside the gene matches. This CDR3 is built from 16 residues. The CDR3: CATSDPDRGGADTQYF. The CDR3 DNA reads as TGTGCCACCAGTGATCCGGACAGGGGTGGCGCAGATACGCAGTATTTT.

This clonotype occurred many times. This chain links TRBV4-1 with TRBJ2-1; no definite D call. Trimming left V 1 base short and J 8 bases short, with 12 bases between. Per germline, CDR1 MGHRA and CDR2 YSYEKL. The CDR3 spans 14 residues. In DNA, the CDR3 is TGCGCCAGCAGCCAAGGGCCCGCCTGGGATGAGCAGTTCTTC. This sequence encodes CASSQGPAWDEQFF.

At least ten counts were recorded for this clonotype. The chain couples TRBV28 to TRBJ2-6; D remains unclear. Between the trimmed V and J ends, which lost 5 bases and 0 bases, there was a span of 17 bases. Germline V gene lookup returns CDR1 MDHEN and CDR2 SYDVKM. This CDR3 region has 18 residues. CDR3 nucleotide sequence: TGTGCCAGCAGTCGTCGGTATCTGCGAGGCTCTGGGGCCAACGTCCTGACTTTC. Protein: CASSRRYLRGSGANVLTF.

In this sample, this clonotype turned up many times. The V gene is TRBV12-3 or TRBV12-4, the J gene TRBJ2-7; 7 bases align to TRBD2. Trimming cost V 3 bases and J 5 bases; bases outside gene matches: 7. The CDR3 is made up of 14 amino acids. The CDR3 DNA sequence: TGTGCCAGCAGTTTCGGCGGGAGTGTTCACGAGCAGTACTTC. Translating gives CASSFGGSVHEQYF.

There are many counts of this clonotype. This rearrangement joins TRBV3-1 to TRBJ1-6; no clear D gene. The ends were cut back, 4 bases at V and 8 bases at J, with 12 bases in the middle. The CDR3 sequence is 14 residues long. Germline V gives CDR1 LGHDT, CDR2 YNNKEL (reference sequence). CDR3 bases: TGTGCCAGCAGCCCTCGGGAATTCGATTCACCCCTCCACTTT. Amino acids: CASSPREFDSPLHF.

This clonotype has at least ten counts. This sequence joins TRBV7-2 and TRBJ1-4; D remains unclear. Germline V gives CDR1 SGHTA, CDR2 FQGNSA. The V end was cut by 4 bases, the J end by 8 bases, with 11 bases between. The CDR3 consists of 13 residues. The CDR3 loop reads CASSSGDWEKLFF. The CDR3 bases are TGTGCCAGCAGCTCCGGGGATTGGGAAAAACTGTTTTTT.

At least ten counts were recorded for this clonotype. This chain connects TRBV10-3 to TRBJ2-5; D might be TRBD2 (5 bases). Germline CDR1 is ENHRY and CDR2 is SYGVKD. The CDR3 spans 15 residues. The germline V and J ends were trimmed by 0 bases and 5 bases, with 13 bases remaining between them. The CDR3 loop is CAISESDGVLETQYF. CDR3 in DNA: TGTGCCATCAGTGAGTCGGACGGGGTTTTGGAGACCCAGTACTTC.

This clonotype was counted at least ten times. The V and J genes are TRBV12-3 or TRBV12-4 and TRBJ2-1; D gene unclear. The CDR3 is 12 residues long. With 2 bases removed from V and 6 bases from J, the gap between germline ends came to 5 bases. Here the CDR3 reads CASSLKANEQFF. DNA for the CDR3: TGTGCCAGCAGTTTAAAGGCCAATGAGCAGTTCTTC.

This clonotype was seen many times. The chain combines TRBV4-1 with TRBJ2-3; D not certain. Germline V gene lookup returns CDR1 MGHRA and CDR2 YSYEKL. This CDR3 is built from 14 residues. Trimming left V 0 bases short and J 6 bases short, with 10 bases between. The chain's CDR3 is CASSQDGERDTQYF. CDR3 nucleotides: TGCGCCAGCAGCCAAGATGGGGAACGGGATACGCAGTATTTT.

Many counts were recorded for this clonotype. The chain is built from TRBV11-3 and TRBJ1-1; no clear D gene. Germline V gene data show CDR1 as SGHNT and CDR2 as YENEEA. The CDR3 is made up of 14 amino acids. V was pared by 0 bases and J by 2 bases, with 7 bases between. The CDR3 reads CASSLEGINTEAFF. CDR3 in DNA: TGTGCCAGCAGCTTAGAGGGGATAAACACTGAAGCTTTCTTT.